Shown below are 14 T cell receptor beta chains from a single sample sequenced in a study of cytomegalovirus exposure and HLA in healthy donors. The repertoire was sequenced with immunoSEQ multiplex PCR; TCRdb's copy has only in-frame clones and lacks some. The sample includes some 70,000 clones, approximately 80% of them seen just once. Sequencing was done on a sample of PBMCs. These receptors all stem from a man aged 25 to 45 in good health and CMV-seronegative.

The chain combines TRBV5-1 with TRBJ2-1, with TRBD2 matching over 11 bases. J gave up 3 bases and V 1 base, and 0 bases lay outside the gene matches. The CDR3 runs 15 residues. In germline, CDR1 is SGHRS, CDR2 YFSETQ. CDR3 sequence (DNA): TGCGCCAGCAGCTTGACTAGCGGGAGCTACAATGAGCAGTTCTTC. As protein: CASSLTSGSYNEQFF. Filled out from reference TRBV5-1 and TRBJ2-1, the complete variable domain reads KAGVTQTPRYLIKTRGQQVTLSCSPISGHRSVSWYQQTPGQGLQFLFEYFSETQRNKGNFPGRFSGRQFSNSRSEMNVSTLELGDSALYLCASSLTSGSYNEQFFGPGTRLTVL.

In this sample, this clone turned up a few times. The chain employs TRBV29-1 and TRBJ1-6, with 8 nucleotides matching TRBD1. CDR1 SQVTM and CDR2 ANQGSEA come from the germline V gene. The ends lost 7 bases at V and 7 bases at J; junction bases unmatched: 6. The CDR3 runs to 13 residues. CDR3: CSARGQENSPLHF. The CDR3 bases are TGCAGCGCCCGGGGACAGGAGAATTCACCCCTCCACTTT.

The chain is built from TRBV2 and TRBJ2-7, with D maybe TRBD1 (5 bases). The CDR3 loop spans 12 amino acids. Germline V gene sequence: CDR1 SNHLY, CDR2 FYNNEI. Trimming cost V 3 bases and J 6 bases, with 9 bases left between them. CDR3 amino acids: CASSDVGVEQYF. CDR3 in DNA: TGTGCCAGCAGTGACGTAGGGGTCGAGCAGTACTTC.

The rearrangement joins TRBV27 to TRBJ2-1, with 7 bases identical to TRBD2. Germline V gives CDR1 MNHEY, CDR2 SMNVEV (reference sequence). V shed 8 bases, J shed 7 bases, and the junction held 5 bases outside the gene matches. This CDR3 contains 12 residues. The CDR3 sequence: CASGDYRNEQFF. In DNA, the CDR3 is TGTGCCAGCGGGGACTATCGGAATGAGCAGTTCTTC.

This chain joins TRBV2 and TRBJ2-2; TRBD1 is a possible D gene (6 bases). V dropped 6 bases and J dropped 4 bases, with 12 bases sitting between them. Germline V lookup: CDR1 SNHLY, CDR2 FYNNEI. The CDR3 extends over 14 amino acids. CDR3 coding DNA: TGTGCCAGCAGACCGGACAGCCCCACCGGGGAGCTGTTTTTT. This gives the protein CASRPDSPTGELFF.

In its sample, this clone was seen once. The chain combines TRBV9 with TRBJ2-3; 8 nucleotides line up with TRBD2. The V segment lost 0 bases and the J segment 4 bases; nucleotides outside the gene matches: 4. Looked up from germline, CDR1 is SGDLS and CDR2 is YYNGEE. CDR3 length: 15 residues. CDR3 nucleotide sequence: TGTGCCAGCAGCGTAGCGGGGGGGCACGCAGATACGCAGTATTTT. Protein product: CASSVAGGHADTQYF. The whole variable domain, filled in from reference TRBV9 and TRBJ2-3, reads DSGVTQTPKHLITATGQRVTLRCSPRSGDLSVYWYQQSLDQGLQFLIQYYNGEERAKGNILERFSAQQFPDLHSELNLSSLELGDSALYFCASSVAGGHADTQYFGPGTRLTVL.

The chain employs TRBV15 and TRBJ1-5; 7 bases match TRBD1. J gave up 2 bases and V 2 bases, and 6 bases lay outside the gene matches. Germline-derived CDR1 and CDR2 are LNHNV and YYDKDF (reference sequence). This CDR3 spans 16 amino acids. CDR3 amino acids: CATSRTGQRGNQPQHF. CDR3 DNA: TGTGCCACCAGCAGAACGGGACAGAGGGGCAATCAGCCCCAGCATTTT. The variable domain in full, with the rest retrieved from reference TRBV15 and TRBJ1-5, is DAMVIQNPRYQVTQFGKPVTLSCSQTLNHNVMYWYQQKSSQAPKLLFHYYDKDFNNEADTPDNFQSRRPNTSFCFLDIRSPGLGDTAMYLCATSRTGQRGNQPQHFGDGTRLSIL.

About this clone: Different DNA sequences within this sample yield the same CDR3. The chain uses TRBV11-2 and TRBJ2-7, with TRBD2 matching over 14 bases. Germline assignment: CDR1 SGHAT and CDR2 FQNNGV. This CDR3 contains 16 residues. The ends lost 4 bases at V and 0 bases at J; junction bases unmatched: 2. This CDR3 is CASSSGTSGSSYEQYV. The CDR3 DNA reads as TGTGCCAGCAGCTCAGGGACTAGCGGGAGCTCCTACGAGCAGTACGTC.

This clone was seen a single time. This rearrangement joins TRBV5-6 to TRBJ1-2; D is unclear. Trimming cost V 3 bases and J 2 bases, with 8 bases left between them. CDR1 is SGHDT and CDR2 is YYEEEE in the germline V gene. The CDR3 runs to 13 residues. For the CDR3, the DNA is TGTGCCAGCAGCTCCCCGGGAAACTATGGCTACACCTTC. Amino acids: CASSSPGNYGYTF.

V is TRBV18 and J is TRBJ1-4; D possibly corresponds to TRBD1 (6 bases). V was trimmed by 6 bases and J by 11 bases, leaving 22 bases between them. The CDR3 runs to 15 residues. Germline V CDR1 and CDR2: KGHSH, LQKENI. For the CDR3, the DNA is TGTGCCAGCTCCCAGACAACAGGGAACGCCGAGAAACTGTTTTTT. It specifies CASSQTTGNAEKLFF.

The chain couples TRBV10-3 to TRBJ2-5; 11 positions match TRBD2. CDR3 size: 15 residues. CDR1 is ENHRY, CDR2 SYGVKD, per germline. The V gene end was trimmed by 7 bases and the J gene end by 1 base; junction bases not matched to a gene: 5. The CDR3 region has the DNA TGTGCCATCACTGGGACTAGCGGTATCCAAGAGACCCAGTACTTC. Protein product: CAITGTSGIQETQYF.

V gene TRBV5-8 combines with J gene TRBJ2-3; 10 nucleotides agree with TRBD2. After removal of 3 bases from V and 4 bases from J, the junction contained 8 bases not matched to a gene. This CDR3 contains 16 residues. Germline CDR1 is SGHTS and CDR2 is YDEGEE. The CDR3 spells CASSSLAGDPSDTQYF. As DNA, the CDR3 is TGTGCCAGCAGCTCGCTAGCGGGAGACCCCTCAGATACGCAGTATTTT.

This chain links TRBV5-1 with TRBJ2-5; 8 bases are shared with TRBD1. In germline, CDR1 is SGHRS, CDR2 YFSETQ. The CDR3 runs to 13 residues. Trimming removed 2 bases from V and 4 bases from J; junction bases left unmatched: 1. The CDR3 protein is CASSLTGGETQYF. Written as DNA, the CDR3 is TGCGCCAGCAGCTTAACAGGGGGAGAGACCCAGTACTTC.

This rearrangement joins TRBV18 to TRBJ1-4; 12 nucleotides agree with TRBD1. CDR1 is KGHSH and CDR2 is LQKENI in the germline V gene. The CDR3 extends over 14 amino acids. V lost 6 bases to trimming and J lost 12 bases; unmatched junction nucleotides: 8. DNA of the CDR3: TGTGCCAGCTCCCCCGGGACAGGGGGCGAGGAACTGTTTTTT. This translates into CASSPGTGGEELFF.